This is a list of T cell receptor beta chains from one sample in a study of T cell responses to AZD1222 COVID-19 vaccine. The method was immunoSEQ multiplex PCR; TCRdb's version includes in-frame clones alone and lacks a portion of them. The sample records 95,000 to 110,000 clones, about 90% being singletons. The input for sequencing was peripheral blood, taken 28 days after the second AZD1222 dose. Receptors originate from an adult who received the AZD1222 COVID-19 vaccine. The CDR3 runs from the conserved cysteine through the conserved F or W. D genes are given only for firm matches.

D gene,V gene,J gene,CDR3 protein
.,TRBV5-1,TRBJ1-3,CASSLDLGSGNTIYF
TRBD1,TRBV6-1,TRBJ1-1,CASSELGQVNTEAFF
.,TRBV5-1,TRBJ1-1,CASSTDGVMNTEAFF
.,TRBV19,TRBJ2-7,CASGSGHYEQYF
.,TRBV6-1,TRBJ2-4,CASSEALRTTRNIQYF
.,TRBV9,TRBJ1-1,CASSVGAGLEAFF
TRBD1,TRBV29-1,TRBJ2-7,CSVGSRTGVREQYF
.,TRBV3-1/TRBV3-2,TRBJ1-5,CASSFSSNQPQHF
.,TRBV19,TRBJ2-6,CASSIGPGANVLTF
TRBD1,TRBV7-3,TRBJ2-7,CASSSDGQGYEQYF
TRBD2,TRBV19,TRBJ2-7,CASKRTSGSMYEQYF
.,TRBV11-3,TRBJ2-6,CASSPSPAGANVLTF
.,TRBV4-1,TRBJ2-2,CASKLRSDGELFF
TRBD1,TRBV7-7,TRBJ2-3,CASSWGQDGTDTQYF
.,TRBV30,TRBJ1-4,CAWSVVGGATNEKLFF
TRBD2,TRBV5-1,TRBJ2-3,CASSAGQTSGRAADTQYF
.,TRBV5-8,TRBJ1-6,CASSRRGPLHF
TRBD1,TRBV3-1/TRBV3-2,TRBJ2-4,CASSQGTGPGNIQYF
.,TRBV5-1,TRBJ1-3,CASSYGQNSGNTIYF
TRBD2,TRBV6-1,TRBJ2-7,CASSETTSGRVHEQYF
TRBD1,TRBV6-5,TRBJ1-1,CASSSGGAGVNTEAFF
.,TRBV30,TRBJ1-4,CAWSVGGSFLNEKLFF
.,TRBV5-4,TRBJ1-1,CASSLGQPVEAFF
.,TRBV19,TRBJ2-7,CASSIGGQVYEQYF
.,TRBV10-2,TRBJ2-7,CASLRENYEQYF
.,TRBV19,TRBJ1-5,CASSIGAGNSNQPQHF
.,TRBV5-1,TRBJ2-2,CASRVTGKTGELFF
.,TRBV9,TRBJ1-3,CASSVALDSGNTIYF
.,TRBV18,TRBJ1-1,CASSPLGGGGTEAFF
.,TRBV6-2/TRBV6-3,TRBJ2-3,CASSPRLISGSSTDTQYF
.,TRBV4-1,TRBJ2-7,CASSQGQVSSYEQYF
TRBD1,TRBV4-1,TRBJ2-5,CASSPGTGGVGTQYF
TRBD1,TRBV6-5,TRBJ1-2,CASRPGQGYGYTF
TRBD1,TRBV30,TRBJ1-4,CAWRRGRNEKLFF
.,TRBV4-1,TRBJ1-1,CASSQDTGTGAFF
TRBD1,TRBV11-3,TRBJ2-5,CASSYGQGEEETQYF
.,TRBV4-1,TRBJ2-6,CASSPSTAGANVLTF
.,TRBV12-5,TRBJ1-1,CASGLQGGHTEAFF
.,TRBV3-1/TRBV3-2,TRBJ1-1,CASSQVVGTEAFF
.,TRBV2,TRBJ1-4,CASSEETYLSTEKLFF
.,TRBV11-2,TRBJ1-2,CASSFGANYGYTF